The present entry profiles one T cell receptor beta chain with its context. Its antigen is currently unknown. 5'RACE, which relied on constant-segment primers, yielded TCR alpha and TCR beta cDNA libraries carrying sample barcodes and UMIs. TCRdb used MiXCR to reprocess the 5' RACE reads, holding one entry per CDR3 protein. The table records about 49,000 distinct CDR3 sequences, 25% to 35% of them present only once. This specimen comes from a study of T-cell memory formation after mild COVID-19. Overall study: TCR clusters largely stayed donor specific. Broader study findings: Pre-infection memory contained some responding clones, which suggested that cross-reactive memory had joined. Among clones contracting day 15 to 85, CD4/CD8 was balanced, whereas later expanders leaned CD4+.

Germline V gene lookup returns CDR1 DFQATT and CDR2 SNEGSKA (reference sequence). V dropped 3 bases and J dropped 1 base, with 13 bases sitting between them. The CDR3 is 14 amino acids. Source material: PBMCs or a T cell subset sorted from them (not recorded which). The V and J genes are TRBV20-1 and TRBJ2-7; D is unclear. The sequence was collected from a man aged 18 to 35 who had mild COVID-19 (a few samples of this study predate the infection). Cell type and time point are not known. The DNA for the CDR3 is TGCAGTGCTAGGGGCCGGACGGCATCCTACGAGCAGTACTTC. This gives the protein CSARGRTASYEQYF.